This T cell receptor beta chain was identified in a study of blood T cell repertoires in COVID-19. Study information: T cells, B-cell-depleted T cells, or PBMCs supplied cDNA or gDNA.

Under the authors' procedure: Amplification from reference gene primers served as the basis for estimated nucleated cell counts. Sequenced by immunoSEQ multiplex PCR; TCRdb stores in-frame clones only, minus some. V and J calls and clone size are as listed in that table; D and trimming were resolved from the DNA. The repertoire holds 200,000 to 250,000 clones, about 91% seen once, with around 6.6% in the top ten. V was pared by 2 bases and J by 2 bases, with 4 bases of the junction left unmatched. The CDR3 loop spans 16 amino acids. Germline V lookup: CDR1 SGHVS, CDR2 FNYEAQ. The origin of this receptor is a woman aged 25 to 39 with COVID-19, enrolled during active disease. The rearrangement joins TRBV7-6 to TRBJ2-1, with 9 bases that match TRBD2. The material sequenced was peripheral blood. The CDR3 DNA reads as TGTGCCAGCAGCTTACCAGCGGGAGGTCCCTACAATGAGCAGTTCTTC. Translated, it gives CASSLPAGGPYNEQFF.